The rows below give T cell receptor beta chains drawn from one sample of a study of OX40 agonist ivuxolimab in advanced cancers. TCRdb's copy holds only in-frame clones and misses some; the assay was immunoSEQ multiplex PCR. The sample contains about 36,000 clones, approximately 76% of which appear only once. The input for sequencing was CD4+ or CD8+ T cells sorted from blood, taken in a trial of the OX40 agonist ivuxolimab. These receptors were obtained from an adult with an advanced solid tumor such as melanoma, head and neck, liver or kidney cancer. CDR3s leave out the opening cysteine and the closing phenylalanine or tryptophan. Size tells how often a clone was seen (once, few, many) or the class of an expanded clone, and some rows leave it out.

clone_size j_call v_call cdr3_aa
- TRBJ1-3 TRBV11-1 ASSSGQAGNTIY
- TRBJ2-7 TRBV30 AWSVGPIYEQY
- TRBJ2-5 TRBV7-2 ASSTGLTPKTQY
once TRBJ1-2 TRBV4-2 ASSHDQGLYGYT
- TRBJ1-1 TRBV27 ASSPTAFRGATTEAF
- TRBJ2-7 TRBV4-2 ASSQGDEQY
- TRBJ2-6 TRBV9 ASSRAAGRVKGANVLT
- TRBJ1-2 TRBV11-2 ASSVRVLYGYT
- TRBJ2-7 TRBV15 ATSRDQLYEQY
- TRBJ1-1 TRBV29-1 SVVPRTEAF
- TRBJ1-1 TRBV6-5 ASRPEGGRITEAF
- TRBJ1-6 TRBV5-1 ASSTAGTGEFLH